The clone carrying this TCR beta chain is a singleton in its sample. What it binds is not known. This specimen comes from a study of cytomegalovirus exposure and HLA in healthy donors. In the study overall: From donors who were HLA-typed, an early data release held about 89 million unique TCRs. Study-wide findings and caveats: Rare TCR sequences dominated, though some public TCRs recurred in many donors. Association of a missense DCLRE1C variant with TCR beta V- and J-gene trimming was reported in a later analysis.

In the PCR, 60 Vbeta and 13 Jbeta primers were used. This table comes from immunoSEQ multiplex PCR, and its TCRdb copy is limited to in-frame clones, with some not included. The sample includes 150,000 to 200,000 clones, 79% of them seen just once. The CDR3 is made up of 16 amino acids. Germline V gene lookup returns CDR1 MGHRA and CDR2 YSYEKL. J was trimmed by 1 base and V by 2 bases; bases with no gene match: 5. The chain couples TRBV4-1 to TRBJ2-7; TRBD1 agrees at 10 bases. This receptor was obtained from a woman aged 40 to 50 in good health and CMV-seronegative. Specimen: PBMCs. The CDR3 reads CASSQSGQGGSYEQYF. The CDR3 bases are TGCGCCAGCAGCCAATCAGGACAGGGGGGGTCCTACGAGCAGTACTTC.